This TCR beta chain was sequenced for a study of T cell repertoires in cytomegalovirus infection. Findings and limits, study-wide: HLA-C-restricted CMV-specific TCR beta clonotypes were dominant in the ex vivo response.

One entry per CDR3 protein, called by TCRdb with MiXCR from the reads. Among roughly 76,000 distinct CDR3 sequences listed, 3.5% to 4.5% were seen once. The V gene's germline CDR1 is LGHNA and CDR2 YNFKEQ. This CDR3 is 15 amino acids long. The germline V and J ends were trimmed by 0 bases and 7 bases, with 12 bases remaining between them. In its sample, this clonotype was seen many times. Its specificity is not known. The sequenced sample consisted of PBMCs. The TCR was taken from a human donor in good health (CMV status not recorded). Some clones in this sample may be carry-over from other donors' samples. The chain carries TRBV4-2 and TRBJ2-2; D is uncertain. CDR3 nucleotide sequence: TGTGCCAGCAGCCAAGATTGGTATGGCGGCGGGGAGCTGTTTTTT. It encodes CASSQDWYGGGELFF.